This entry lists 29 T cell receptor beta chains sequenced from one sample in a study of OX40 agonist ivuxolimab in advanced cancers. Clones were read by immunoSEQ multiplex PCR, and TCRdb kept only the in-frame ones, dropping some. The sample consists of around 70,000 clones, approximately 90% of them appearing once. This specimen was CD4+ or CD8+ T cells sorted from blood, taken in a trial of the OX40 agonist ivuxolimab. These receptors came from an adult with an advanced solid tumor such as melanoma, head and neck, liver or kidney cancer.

The CDR3 sequence: CSVRGVYEQYF. For the CDR3, the DNA is TGCAGTGTCAGGGGGGTCTACGAGCAGTACTTC. The chain employs TRBV20-1 and TRBJ2-7; TRBD1 is a possible D gene (7 bases). V lost 7 bases, J lost 3 bases, and 10 bases lay in between. CDR1 is DFQATT and CDR2 is SNEGSKA in the germline V gene (reference sequence). The CDR3 extends over 11 amino acids.

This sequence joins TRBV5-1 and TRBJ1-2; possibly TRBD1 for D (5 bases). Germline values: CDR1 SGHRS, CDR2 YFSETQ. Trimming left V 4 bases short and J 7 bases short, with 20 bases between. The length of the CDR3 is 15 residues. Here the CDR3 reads CASSPRQGLSGGYTF. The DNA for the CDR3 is TGCGCCAGCAGCCCCCGCCAGGGCCTAAGTGGTGGCTACACCTTC.

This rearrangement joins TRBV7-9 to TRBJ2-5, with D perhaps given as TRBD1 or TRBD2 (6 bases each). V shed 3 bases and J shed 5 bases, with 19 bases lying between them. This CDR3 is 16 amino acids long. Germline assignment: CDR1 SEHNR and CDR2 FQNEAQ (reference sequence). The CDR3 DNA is TGTGCCAGCAGCTTTAGGGGGGTCGCGGTTGGCGAGACCCAGTACTTC. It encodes CASSFRGVAVGETQYF. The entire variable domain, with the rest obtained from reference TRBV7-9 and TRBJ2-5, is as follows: DTGVSQNPRHKITKRGQNVTFRCDPISEHNRLYWYRQTLGQGPEFLTYFQNEAQLEKSRLLSDRFSAERPKGSFSTLEIQRTEQGDSAMYLCASSFRGVAVGETQYFGPGTRLLVL.

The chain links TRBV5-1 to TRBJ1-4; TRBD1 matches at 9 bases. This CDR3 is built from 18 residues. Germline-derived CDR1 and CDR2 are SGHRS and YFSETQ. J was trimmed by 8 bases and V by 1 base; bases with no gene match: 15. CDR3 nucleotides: TGCGCCAGCAGCTTGATCGGACGGACAGGGGCACTAGGGGAAAAACTGTTTTTT. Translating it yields CASSLIGRTGALGEKLFF.

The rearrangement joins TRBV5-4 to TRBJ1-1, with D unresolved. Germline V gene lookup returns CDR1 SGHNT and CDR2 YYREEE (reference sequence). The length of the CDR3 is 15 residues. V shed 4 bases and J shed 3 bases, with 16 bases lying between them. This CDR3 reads CASSLLGPRDTEAFF. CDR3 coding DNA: TGTGCCAGCAGCCTCTTAGGCCCGCGGGACACTGAAGCTTTCTTT.

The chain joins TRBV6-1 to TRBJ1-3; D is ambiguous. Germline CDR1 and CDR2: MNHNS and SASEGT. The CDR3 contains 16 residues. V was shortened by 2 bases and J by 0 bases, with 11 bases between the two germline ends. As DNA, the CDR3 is TGTGCCAGCAGTGAATTGTGGTCGGACTCTGGAAACACCATATATTTT. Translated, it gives CASSELWSDSGNTIYF.

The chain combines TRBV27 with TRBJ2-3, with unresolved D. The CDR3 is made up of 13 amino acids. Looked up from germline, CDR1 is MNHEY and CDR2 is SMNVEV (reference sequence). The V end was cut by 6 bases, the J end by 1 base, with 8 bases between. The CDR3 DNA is TGTGCCAGCAGACTCCTGGGCACAGATACGCAGTATTTT. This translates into CASRLLGTDTQYF.

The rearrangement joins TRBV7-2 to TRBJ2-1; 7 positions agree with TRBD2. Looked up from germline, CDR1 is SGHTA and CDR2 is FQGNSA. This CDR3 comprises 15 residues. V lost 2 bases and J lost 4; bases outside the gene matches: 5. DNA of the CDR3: TGTGCCAGCAGCTTAAATAGCGGGCGTTACAATGAGCAGTTCTTC. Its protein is CASSLNSGRYNEQFF.

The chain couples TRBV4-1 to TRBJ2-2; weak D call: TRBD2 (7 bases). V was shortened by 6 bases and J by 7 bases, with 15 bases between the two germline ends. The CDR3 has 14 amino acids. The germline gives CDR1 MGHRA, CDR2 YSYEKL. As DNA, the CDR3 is TGCGCCAGCAGTCCCCTCGGGGGGCGCGGGGAGCTGTTTTTT. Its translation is CASSPLGGRGELFF.

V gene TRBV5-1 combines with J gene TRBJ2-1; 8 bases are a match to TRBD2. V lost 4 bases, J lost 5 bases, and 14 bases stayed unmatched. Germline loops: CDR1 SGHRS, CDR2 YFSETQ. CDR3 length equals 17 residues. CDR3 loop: CASSEILAGFGNNEQFF. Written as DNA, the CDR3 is TGCGCCAGCAGCGAAATATTAGCGGGATTCGGTAACAATGAGCAGTTCTTC.

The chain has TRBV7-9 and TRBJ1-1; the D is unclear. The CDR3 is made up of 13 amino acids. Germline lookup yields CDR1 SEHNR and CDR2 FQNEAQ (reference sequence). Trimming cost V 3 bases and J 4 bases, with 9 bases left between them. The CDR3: CASSFSSITEAFF. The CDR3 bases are TGTGCCAGCAGCTTCAGCAGTATCACTGAAGCTTTCTTT. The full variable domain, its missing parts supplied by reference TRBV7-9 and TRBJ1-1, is DTGVSQNPRHKITKRGQNVTFRCDPISEHNRLYWYRQTLGQGPEFLTYFQNEAQLEKSRLLSDRFSAERPKGSFSTLEIQRTEQGDSAMYLCASSFSSITEAFFGQGTRLTVV.

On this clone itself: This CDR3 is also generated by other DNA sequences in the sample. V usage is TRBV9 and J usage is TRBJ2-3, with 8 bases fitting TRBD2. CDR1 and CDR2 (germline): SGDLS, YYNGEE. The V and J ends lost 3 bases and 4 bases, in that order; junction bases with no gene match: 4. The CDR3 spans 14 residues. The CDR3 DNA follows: TGTGCCAGCAGCGCAGGACTAGCAGCAGATACGCAGTATTTT. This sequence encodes CASSAGLAADTQYF.

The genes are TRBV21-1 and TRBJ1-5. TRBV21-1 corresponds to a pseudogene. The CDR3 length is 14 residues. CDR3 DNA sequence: TGTGCCAGCACCTTGAGGGGGGCGAGGCAGCCCCAGCATTTT. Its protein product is CASTLRGARQPQHF.

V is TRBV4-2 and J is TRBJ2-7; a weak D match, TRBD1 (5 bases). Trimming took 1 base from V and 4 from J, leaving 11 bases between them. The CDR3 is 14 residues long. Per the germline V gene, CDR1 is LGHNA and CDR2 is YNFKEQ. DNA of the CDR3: TGTGCCAGCAGCCAAGGCCAGGGAATGTACGAGCAGTACTTC. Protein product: CASSQGQGMYEQYF.

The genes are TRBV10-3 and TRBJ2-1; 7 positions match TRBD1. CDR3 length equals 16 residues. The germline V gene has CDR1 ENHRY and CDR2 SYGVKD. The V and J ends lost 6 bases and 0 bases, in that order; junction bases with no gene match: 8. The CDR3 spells CAISRQGTSSYNEQFF. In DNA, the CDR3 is TGTGCCATCAGCCGACAGGGCACGAGCTCCTACAATGAGCAGTTCTTC.

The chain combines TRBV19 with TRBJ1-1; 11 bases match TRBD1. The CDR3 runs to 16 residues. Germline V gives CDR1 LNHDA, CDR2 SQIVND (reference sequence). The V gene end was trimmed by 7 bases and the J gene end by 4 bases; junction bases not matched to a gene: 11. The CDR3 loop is CASTRADRGPGTEAFF. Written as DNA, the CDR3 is TGTGCCAGTACCCGAGCGGACAGGGGGCCGGGCACTGAAGCTTTCTTT.

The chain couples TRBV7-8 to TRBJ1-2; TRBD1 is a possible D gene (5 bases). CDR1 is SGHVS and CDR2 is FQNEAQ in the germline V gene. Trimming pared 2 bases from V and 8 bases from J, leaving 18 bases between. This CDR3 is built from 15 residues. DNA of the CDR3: TGTGCCAGCAGCTTAAGGGTTGGGGGTTCTGTAGGCTACACCTTC. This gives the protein CASSLRVGGSVGYTF.

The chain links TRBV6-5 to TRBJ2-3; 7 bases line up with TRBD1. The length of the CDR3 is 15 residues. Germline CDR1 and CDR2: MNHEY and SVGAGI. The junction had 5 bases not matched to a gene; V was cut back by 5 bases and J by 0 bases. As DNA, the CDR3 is TGTGCCAGCAGTCTCGGGACAGCTAGCACAGATACGCAGTATTTT. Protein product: CASSLGTASTDTQYF.

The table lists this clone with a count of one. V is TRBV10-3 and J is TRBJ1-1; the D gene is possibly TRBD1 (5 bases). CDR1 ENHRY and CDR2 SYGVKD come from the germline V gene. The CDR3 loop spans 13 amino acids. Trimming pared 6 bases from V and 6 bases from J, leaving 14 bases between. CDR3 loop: CAIRGPGGSEAFF. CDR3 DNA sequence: TGTGCCATCAGGGGCCCCGGGGGATCTGAAGCTTTCTTT.

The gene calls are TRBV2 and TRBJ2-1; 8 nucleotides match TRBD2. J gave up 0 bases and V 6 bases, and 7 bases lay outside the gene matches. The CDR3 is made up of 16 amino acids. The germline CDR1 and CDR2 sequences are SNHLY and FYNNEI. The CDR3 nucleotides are TGTGCCAGCAGCGTAGCGGGGAGGGCCTCCTACAATGAGCAGTTCTTC. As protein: CASSVAGRASYNEQFF.

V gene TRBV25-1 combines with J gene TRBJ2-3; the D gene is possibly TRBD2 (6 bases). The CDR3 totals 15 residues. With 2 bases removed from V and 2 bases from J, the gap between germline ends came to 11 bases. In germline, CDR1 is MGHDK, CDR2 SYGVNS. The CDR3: CASSEGLINTDTQYF. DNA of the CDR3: TGTGCCAGCAGTGAAGGACTAATAAACACAGATACGCAGTATTTT.

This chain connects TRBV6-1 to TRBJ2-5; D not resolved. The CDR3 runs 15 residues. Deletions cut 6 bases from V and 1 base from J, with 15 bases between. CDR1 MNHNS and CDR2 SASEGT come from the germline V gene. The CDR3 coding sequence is TGTGCCAGCAGACCGAAACGGGCTCTCCAAGAGACCCAGTACTTC. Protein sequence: CASRPKRALQETQYF.

CDR3 sequence: CASRRTGGKLEQYF. The CDR3 DNA reads TGTGCCAGCAGACGGACAGGGGGGAAGCTCGAGCAGTACTTC. The rearrangement uses TRBV6-1 and TRBJ2-7; TRBD1 matches at 10 bases. With V trimmed by 6 bases and J by 6 bases, 8 bases remained unmatched. Germline CDR1 is MNHNS and CDR2 is SASEGT. The CDR3 is 14 amino acids.

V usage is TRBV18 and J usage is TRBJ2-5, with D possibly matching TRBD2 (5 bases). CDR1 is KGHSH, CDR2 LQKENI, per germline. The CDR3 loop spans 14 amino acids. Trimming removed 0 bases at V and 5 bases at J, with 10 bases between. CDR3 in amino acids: CASSPPAVAETQYF. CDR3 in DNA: TGTGCCAGCTCACCACCAGCGGTGGCGGAGACCCAGTACTTC.

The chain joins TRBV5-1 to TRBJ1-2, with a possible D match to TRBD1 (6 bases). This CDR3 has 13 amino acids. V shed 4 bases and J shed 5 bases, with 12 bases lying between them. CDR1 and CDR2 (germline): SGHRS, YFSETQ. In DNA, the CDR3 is TGCGCCAGCAGCGACACAGGGAGGTATGGCTACACCTTC. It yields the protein CASSDTGRYGYTF.

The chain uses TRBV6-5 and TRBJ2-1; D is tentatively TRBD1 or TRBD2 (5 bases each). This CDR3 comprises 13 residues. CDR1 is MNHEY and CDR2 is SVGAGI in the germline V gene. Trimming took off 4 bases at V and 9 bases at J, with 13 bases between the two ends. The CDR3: CASSSRGAGEQFF. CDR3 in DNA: TGTGCCAGCAGTTCTCGAGGGGCCGGTGAGCAGTTCTTC.

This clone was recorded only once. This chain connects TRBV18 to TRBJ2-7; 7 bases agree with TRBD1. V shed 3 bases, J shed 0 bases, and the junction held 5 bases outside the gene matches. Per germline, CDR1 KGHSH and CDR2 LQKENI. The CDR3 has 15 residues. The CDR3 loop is CASSPKTGSSYEQYF. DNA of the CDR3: TGTGCCAGCTCACCCAAGACAGGGAGCTCCTACGAGCAGTACTTC.

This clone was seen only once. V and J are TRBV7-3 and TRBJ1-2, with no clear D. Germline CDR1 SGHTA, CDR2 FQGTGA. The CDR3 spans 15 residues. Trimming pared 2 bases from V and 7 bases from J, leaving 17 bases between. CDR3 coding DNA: TGTGCCAGCAGCTTAGCCCGGGTGAGGAATAGTGGCTACACCTTC. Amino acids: CASSLARVRNSGYTF.

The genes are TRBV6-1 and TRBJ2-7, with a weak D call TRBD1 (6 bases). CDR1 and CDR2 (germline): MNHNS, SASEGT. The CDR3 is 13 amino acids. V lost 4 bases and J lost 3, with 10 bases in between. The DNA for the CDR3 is TGTGCCAGCAGTGCACAGGGTGGCTACGAGCAGTACTTC. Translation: CASSAQGGYEQYF.